This TCR beta chain was sequenced during a study of T cell responses to AZD1222 COVID-19 vaccine. The germline gives CDR1 SEHNR, CDR2 FQNEAQ (reference sequence). Trimming removed 0 bases from V and 5 bases from J, with 7 bases in between. The length of the CDR3 is 13 residues. This table comes from immunoSEQ multiplex PCR, and its TCRdb copy is limited to in-frame clones, with some not included. Here the sample spans around 140,000 clones, 75% to 95% being singletons. This chain connects TRBV7-9 to TRBJ1-1; D gene unclear. Source: peripheral blood, taken 28 days after the second dose of the MenACWY control vaccine. This receptor was taken from an adult who received the MenACWY meningococcal vaccine as a control. DNA of the CDR3: TGTGCCAGCAGCTTAGCTTCTGAGACTGAAGCTTTCTTT. Amino acid sequence: CASSLASETEAFF.